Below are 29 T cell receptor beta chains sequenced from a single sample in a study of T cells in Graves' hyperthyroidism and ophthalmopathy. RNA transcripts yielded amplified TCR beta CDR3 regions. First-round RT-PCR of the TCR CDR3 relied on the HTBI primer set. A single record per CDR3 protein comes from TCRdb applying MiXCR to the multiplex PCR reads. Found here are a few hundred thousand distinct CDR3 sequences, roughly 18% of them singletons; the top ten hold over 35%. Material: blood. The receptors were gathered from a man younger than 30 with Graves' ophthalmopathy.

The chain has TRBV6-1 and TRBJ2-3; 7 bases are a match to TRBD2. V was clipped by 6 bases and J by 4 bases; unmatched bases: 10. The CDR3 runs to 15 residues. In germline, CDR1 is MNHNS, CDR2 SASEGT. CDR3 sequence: CASSDPGGTSDTQYF. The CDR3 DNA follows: TGTGCCAGCAGCGATCCGGGGGGTACCTCAGATACGCAGTATTTT.

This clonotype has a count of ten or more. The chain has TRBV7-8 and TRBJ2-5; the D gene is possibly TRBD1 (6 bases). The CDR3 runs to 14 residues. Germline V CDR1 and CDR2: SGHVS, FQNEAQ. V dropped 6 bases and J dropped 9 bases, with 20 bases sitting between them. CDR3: CASRGDRNPVPQYF. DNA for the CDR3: TGTGCCAGCAGAGGAGACAGGAATCCAGTTCCCCAGTACTTC.

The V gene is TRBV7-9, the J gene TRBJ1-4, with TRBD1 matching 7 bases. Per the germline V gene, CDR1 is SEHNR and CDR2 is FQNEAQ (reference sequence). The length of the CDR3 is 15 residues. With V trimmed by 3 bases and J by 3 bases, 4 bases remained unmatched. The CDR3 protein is CASSLTGSANEKLFF. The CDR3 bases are TGTGCCAGCAGCTTGACAGGGTCGGCTAATGAAAAACTGTTTTTT.

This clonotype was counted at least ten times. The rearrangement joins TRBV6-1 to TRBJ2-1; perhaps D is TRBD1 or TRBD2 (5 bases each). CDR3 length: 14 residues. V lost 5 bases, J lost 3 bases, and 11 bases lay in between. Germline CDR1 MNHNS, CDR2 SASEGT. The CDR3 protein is CASSPGTDYNEQFF. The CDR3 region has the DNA TGTGCCAGCAGTCCGGGGACGGACTACAATGAGCAGTTCTTC.

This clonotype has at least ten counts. The CDR3: CASRRTFMNTEAFF. The CDR3 coding sequence is TGTGCCAGCAGGCGGACTTTTATGAACACTGAAGCTTTCTTT. The chain uses TRBV12-3 or TRBV12-4 and TRBJ1-1, with no clear D. Deletions cut 6 bases from V and 0 bases from J, with 11 bases between. The CDR3 runs 14 residues.

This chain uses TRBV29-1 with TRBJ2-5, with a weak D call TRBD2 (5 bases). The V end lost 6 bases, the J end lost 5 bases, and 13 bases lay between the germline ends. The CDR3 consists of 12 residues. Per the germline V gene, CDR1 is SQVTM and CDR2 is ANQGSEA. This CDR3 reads CSVGLVGETQYF. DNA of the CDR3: TGCAGCGTCGGACTGGTGGGGGAGACCCAGTACTTC. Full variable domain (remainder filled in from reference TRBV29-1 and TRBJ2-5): SAVISQKPSRDICQRGTSLTIQCQVDSQVTMMFWYRQQPGQSLTLIATANQGSEATYESGFVIDKFPISRPNLTFSTLTVSNMSPEDSSIYLCSVGLVGETQYFGPGTRLLVL.

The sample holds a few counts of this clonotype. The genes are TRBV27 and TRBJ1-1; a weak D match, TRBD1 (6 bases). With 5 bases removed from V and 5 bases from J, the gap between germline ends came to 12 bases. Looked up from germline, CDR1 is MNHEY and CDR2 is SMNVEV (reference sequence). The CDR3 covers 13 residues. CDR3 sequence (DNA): TGTGCCAGCAGTCACAGGGAGGGGACTGAAGCTTTCTTT. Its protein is CASSHREGTEAFF.

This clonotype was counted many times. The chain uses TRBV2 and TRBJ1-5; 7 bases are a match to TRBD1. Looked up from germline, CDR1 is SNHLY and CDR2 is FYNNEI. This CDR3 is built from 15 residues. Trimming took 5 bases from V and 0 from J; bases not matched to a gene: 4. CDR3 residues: CASSKGAISNQPQHF. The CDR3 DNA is TGTGCCAGCAGTAAGGGGGCGATTAGCAATCAGCCCCAGCATTTT.

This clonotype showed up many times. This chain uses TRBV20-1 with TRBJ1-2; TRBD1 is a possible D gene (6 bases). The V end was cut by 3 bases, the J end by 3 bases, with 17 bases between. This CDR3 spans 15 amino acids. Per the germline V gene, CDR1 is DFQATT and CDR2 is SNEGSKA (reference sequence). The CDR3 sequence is CSASSGRGLYYGYTF. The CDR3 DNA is TGCAGTGCTAGTTCCGGTCGGGGGCTTTACTATGGCTACACCTTC.

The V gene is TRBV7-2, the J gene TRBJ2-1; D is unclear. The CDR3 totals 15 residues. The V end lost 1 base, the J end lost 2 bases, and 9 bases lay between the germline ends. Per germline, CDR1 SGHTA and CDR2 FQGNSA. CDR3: CASSLGVTTYNEQFF. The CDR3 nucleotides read TGTGCCAGCAGCTTAGGGGTGACAACCTACAATGAGCAGTTCTTC. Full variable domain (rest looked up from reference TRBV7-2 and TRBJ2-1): GAGVSQSPSNKVTEKGKDVELRCDPISGHTALYWYRQSLGQGLEFLIYFQGNSAPDKSGLPSDRFSAERTGGSVSTLTIQRTQQEDSAVYLCASSLGVTTYNEQFFGPGTRLTVL.

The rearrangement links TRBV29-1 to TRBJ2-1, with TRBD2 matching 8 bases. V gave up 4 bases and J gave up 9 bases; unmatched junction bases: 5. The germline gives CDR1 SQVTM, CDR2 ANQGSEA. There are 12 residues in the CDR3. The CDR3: CSVGGGRGEQFF. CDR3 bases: TGCAGCGTTGGCGGGGGGCGGGGTGAGCAGTTCTTC.

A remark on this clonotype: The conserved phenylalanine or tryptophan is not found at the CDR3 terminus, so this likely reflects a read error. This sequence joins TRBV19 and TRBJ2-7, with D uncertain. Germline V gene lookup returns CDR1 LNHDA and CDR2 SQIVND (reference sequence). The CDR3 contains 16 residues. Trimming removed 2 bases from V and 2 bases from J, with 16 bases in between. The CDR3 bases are TGTGCCAGTAGTATATTACCCATCGACAAAGCCTACGAGCAGTACTCC. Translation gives CASSILPIDKAYEQYS.

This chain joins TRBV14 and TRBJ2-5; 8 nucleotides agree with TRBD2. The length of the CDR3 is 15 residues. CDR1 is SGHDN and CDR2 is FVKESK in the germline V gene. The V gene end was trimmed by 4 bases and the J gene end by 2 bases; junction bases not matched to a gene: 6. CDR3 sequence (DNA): TGTGCCAGCAGCCCCGCAGCGGGGGATCAAGAGACCCAGTACTTC. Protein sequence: CASSPAAGDQETQYF. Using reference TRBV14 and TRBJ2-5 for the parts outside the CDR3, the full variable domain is EAGVTQFPSHSVIEKGQTVTLRCDPISGHDNLYWYRRVMGKEIKFLLHFVKESKQDESGMPNNRFLAERTGGTYSTLKVQPAELEDSGVYFCASSPAAGDQETQYFGPGTRLLVL.

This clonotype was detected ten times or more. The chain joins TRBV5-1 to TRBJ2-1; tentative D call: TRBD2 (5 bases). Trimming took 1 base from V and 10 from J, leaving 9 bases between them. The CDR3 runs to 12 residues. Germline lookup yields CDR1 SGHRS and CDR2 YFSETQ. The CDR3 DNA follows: TGCGCCAGCAGCTTGATGGAGGACGAGCAGTTCTTC. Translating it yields CASSLMEDEQFF.

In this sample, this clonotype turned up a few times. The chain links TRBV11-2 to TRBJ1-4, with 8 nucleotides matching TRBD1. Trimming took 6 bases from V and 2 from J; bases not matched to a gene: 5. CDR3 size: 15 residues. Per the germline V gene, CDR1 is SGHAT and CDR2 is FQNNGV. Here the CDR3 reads CASRRPGGTNEKLFF. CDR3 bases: TGTGCCAGCAGACGCCCAGGGGGCACTAATGAAAAACTGTTTTTT.

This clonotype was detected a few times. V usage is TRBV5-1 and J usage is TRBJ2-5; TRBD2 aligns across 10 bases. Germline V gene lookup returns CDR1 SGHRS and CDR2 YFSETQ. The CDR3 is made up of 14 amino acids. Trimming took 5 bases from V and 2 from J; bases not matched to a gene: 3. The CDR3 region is CASRERGGQETQYF. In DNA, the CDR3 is TGCGCCAGCAGAGAGCGGGGGGGACAAGAGACCCAGTACTTC.

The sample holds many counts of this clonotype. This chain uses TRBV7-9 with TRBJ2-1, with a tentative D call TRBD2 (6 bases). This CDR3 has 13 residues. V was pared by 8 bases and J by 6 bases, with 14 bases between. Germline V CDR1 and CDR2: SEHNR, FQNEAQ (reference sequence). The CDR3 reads CASDLAGGNEQFF. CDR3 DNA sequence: TGTGCCAGCGACTTGGCCGGGGGCAATGAGCAGTTCTTC.

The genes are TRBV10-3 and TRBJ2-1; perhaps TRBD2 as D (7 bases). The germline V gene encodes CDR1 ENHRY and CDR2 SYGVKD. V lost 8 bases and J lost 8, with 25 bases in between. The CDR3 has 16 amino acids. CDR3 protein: CAIGSISGTNIDEQFF. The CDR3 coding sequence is TGTGCCATCGGATCGATAAGCGGGACAAACATCGATGAGCAGTTCTTC.

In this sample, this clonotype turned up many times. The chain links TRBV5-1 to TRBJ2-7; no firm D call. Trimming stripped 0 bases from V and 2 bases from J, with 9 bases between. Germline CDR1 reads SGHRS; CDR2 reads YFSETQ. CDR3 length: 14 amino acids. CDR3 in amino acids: CASSLEVGTYEQYF. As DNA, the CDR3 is TGCGCCAGCAGCTTGGAGGTCGGTACCTACGAGCAGTACTTC.

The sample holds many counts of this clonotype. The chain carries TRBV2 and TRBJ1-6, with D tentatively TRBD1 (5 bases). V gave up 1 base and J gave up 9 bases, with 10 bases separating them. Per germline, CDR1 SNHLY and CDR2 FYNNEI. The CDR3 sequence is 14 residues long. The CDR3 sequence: CASSEGRGPSPLHF. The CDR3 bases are TGTGCCAGCAGTGAAGGGAGGGGCCCTTCACCCCTCCACTTT.

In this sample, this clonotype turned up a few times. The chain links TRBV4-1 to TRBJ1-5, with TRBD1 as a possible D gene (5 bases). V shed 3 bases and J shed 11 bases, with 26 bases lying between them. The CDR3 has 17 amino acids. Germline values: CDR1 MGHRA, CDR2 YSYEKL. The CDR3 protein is CASSQDRDRSRLRAQHF. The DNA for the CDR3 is TGCGCCAGCAGCCAGGATCGCGACAGATCGAGGCTTAGGGCCCAGCATTTT.

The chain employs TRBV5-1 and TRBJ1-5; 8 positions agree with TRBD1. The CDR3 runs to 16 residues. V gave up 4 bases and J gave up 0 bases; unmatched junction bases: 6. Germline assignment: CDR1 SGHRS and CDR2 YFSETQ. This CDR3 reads CASSPRDRHSNQPQHF. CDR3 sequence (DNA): TGCGCCAGCAGCCCGAGGGACAGGCATAGCAATCAGCCCCAGCATTTT.

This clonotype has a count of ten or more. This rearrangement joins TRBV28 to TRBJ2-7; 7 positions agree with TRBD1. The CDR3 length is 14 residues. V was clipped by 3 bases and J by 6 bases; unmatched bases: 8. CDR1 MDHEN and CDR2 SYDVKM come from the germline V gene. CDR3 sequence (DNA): TGTGCCAGCAGTTTCTACAGGGGAATTAGCGAGCAGTACTTC. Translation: CASSFYRGISEQYF.

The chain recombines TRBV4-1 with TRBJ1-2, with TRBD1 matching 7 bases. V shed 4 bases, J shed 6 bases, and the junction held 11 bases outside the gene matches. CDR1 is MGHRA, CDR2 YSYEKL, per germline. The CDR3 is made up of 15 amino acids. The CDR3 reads CASSPAGAQGDGYTF. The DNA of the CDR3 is TGCGCCAGCAGCCCTGCCGGGGCCCAGGGGGATGGCTACACCTTC.

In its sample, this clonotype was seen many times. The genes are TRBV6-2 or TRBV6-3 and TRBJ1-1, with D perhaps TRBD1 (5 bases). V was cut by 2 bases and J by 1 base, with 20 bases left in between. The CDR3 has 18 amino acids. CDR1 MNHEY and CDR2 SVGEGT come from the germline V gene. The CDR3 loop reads CASSYPPLGAITNTEAFF. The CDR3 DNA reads TGTGCCAGCAGTTACCCACCGCTAGGGGCTATTACGAACACTGAAGCTTTCTTT.

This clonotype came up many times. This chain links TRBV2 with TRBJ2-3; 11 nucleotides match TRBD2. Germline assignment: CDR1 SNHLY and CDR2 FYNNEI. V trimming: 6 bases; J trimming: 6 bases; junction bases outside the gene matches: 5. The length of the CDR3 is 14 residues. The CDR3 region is CASRETSGVDTQYF. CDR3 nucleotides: TGTGCCAGCAGGGAGACTAGCGGGGTGGATACGCAGTATTTT.

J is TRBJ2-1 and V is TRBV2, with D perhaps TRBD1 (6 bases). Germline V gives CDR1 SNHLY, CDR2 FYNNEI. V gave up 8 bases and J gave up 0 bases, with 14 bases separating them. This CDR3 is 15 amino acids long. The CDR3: CASGGGPSSYNEQFF. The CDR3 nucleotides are TGTGCCAGCGGGGGCGGACCGAGCTCCTACAATGAGCAGTTCTTC.

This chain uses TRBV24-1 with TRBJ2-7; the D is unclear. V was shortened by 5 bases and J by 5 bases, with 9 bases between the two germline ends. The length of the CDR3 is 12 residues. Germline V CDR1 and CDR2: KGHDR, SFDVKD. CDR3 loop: CATSVPPDEQYF. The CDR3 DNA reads TGTGCCACCAGTGTCCCCCCCGACGAGCAGTACTTC.

In DNA form, the CDR3 reads TGTGCCAGCAGTTACTCAGGGGTCTCTGGAAACACCATATATTTT. Translating gives CASSYSGVSGNTIYF. The chain combines TRBV6-5 with TRBJ1-3; weak D call: TRBD1 (5 bases). The CDR3 totals 15 residues. Per germline, CDR1 MNHEY and CDR2 SVGAGI. Between the trimmed V and J ends, which lost 0 bases and 0 bases, there was a span of 6 bases.